A single sample is the source of the 11 T cell receptor beta chains below, sequenced in a study of human T cells and chemical hapten exposure. Time point defined: patch test 3, about 24 weeks after DPC sensitization. Treatment described: therapeutic diphenylcyclopropenone sensitization with weekly scalp DPC. TCRdb redid the calling of the RACE reads with MiXCR, one entry per CDR3 protein. The repertoire has 55,000 to 75,000 distinct CDR3 sequences, approximately 13% of them found once; the top ten carry roughly 2.4%. The sequencing here drew on whole blood, taken in connection with sensitization to the hapten diphenylcyclopropenone (DPC). The receptors derive from a man younger than 45 with alopecia areata. Some clones in this sample may be carry-over from other donors' samples.

This clonotype was seen only a few times. V usage is TRBV28 and J usage is TRBJ1-2; D not resolved. The V gene's germline CDR1 is MDHEN and CDR2 SYDVKM. V was clipped by 6 bases and J by 8 bases, with 16 bases between them. The CDR3 length is 13 residues. The CDR3 coding sequence is TGTGCCAGCAGCCTAGACGGACTCGAAGGCTACACCTTC. It translates to CASSLDGLEGYTF.

Ten or more counts support this clonotype. The gene calls are TRBV6-2 or TRBV6-3 and TRBJ1-1; 7 bases are a match to TRBD1. V trimming: 7 bases; J trimming: 10 bases; junction bases outside the gene matches: 9. Germline CDR1 reads MNHEY; CDR2 reads SVGEGT. The CDR3 is made up of 12 amino acids. CDR3 DNA: TGTGCCAGCATTAACCAGGGGGTTCGAGCTTTCTTT. Residues: CASINQGVRAFF.

This clonotype was found many times. The chain recombines TRBV7-2 with TRBJ2-7, with 12 nucleotides matching TRBD1. Trimming removed 4 bases from V and 3 bases from J; junction bases left unmatched: 7. CDR1 and CDR2 from the germline V gene are SGHTA and FQGNSA. This CDR3 spans 16 amino acids. CDR3 coding DNA: TGTGCCAGCAGCTCGTCCGGGACAGGGGGCGGCTACGAGCAGTACTTC. As protein: CASSSSGTGGGYEQYF. Variable domain in full (rest from reference TRBV7-2 and TRBJ2-7): GAGVSQSPSNKVTEKGKDVELRCDPISGHTALYWYRQSLGQGLEFLIYFQGNSAPDKSGLPSDRFSAERTGGSVSTLTIQRTQQEDSAVYLCASSSSGTGGGYEQYFGPGTRLTVT.

This chain joins TRBV3-1 and TRBJ2-7, with TRBD2 as a possible D gene (5 bases). Germline-derived CDR1 and CDR2 are LGHDT and YNNKEL (reference sequence). Trimming left V 2 bases short and J 2 bases short, with 16 bases between. The CDR3 loop spans 16 amino acids. CDR3 region: CASSQSMDWVPYEQYF. CDR3 nucleotides: TGTGCCAGCAGCCAATCCATGGACTGGGTCCCCTACGAGCAGTACTTC.

In this sample, this clonotype turned up a few times. The chain combines TRBV3-1 with TRBJ1-6; D not certain. Germline CDR1 LGHDT, CDR2 YNNKEL (reference sequence). Trimming pared 1 base from V and 8 bases from J, leaving 3 bases between. The CDR3 length is 12 residues. As DNA, the CDR3 is TGTGCCAGCAGCCAAGCAGATTCACCCCTCCACTTT. Translation gives CASSQADSPLHF.

The chain employs TRBV2 and TRBJ2-7; D is possibly TRBD1 or TRBD2 (5 bases each). CDR1 and CDR2 (germline): SNHLY, FYNNEI. CDR3 length: 14 residues. Trimming took off 6 bases at V and 11 bases at J, with 23 bases between the two ends. CDR3 DNA: TGTGCCAGCAGGACGCCTAGGGCAGTCGAGGGGAAGTACTTC. This sequence encodes CASRTPRAVEGKYF.

This clonotype came up many times. The chain recombines TRBV18 with TRBJ2-3; D is uncertain. Germline values: CDR1 KGHSH, CDR2 LQKENI. The CDR3 totals 15 residues. V was shortened by 2 bases and J by 2 bases, with 11 bases between the two germline ends. The CDR3 loop reads CASSPVFRNTDTQYF. CDR3 DNA sequence: TGTGCCAGCTCACCAGTCTTCAGAAACACAGATACGCAGTATTTT.

Only a few counts were recorded for this clonotype. This rearrangement joins TRBV6-2 or TRBV6-3 to TRBJ1-1; D call uncertain. V lost 1 base to trimming and J lost 3 bases, with 9 bases between them. CDR3 length equals 14 residues. Germline loops: CDR1 MNHEY, CDR2 SVGEGT. The CDR3 DNA follows: TGTGCCAGCAGTTACTACCAAGCGGACACTGAAGCTTTCTTT. Its translation: CASSYYQADTEAFF.

CDR3 sequence: CASSSLAGALSGANVLTF. CDR3 nucleotides: TGTGCCAGCAGTAGCCTAGCGGGGGCCCTCTCTGGGGCCAACGTCCTGACTTTC. The V gene is TRBV28, the J gene TRBJ2-6, with 10 nucleotides matching TRBD2. The length of the CDR3 is 18 residues. V shed 5 bases, J shed 0 bases, and the junction held 7 bases outside the gene matches. The germline CDR1 and CDR2 sequences are MDHEN and SYDVKM.

The chain employs TRBV7-2 and TRBJ2-5, with 7 bases identical to TRBD1. This CDR3 has 16 amino acids. CDR1 is SGHTA and CDR2 is FQGNSA in the germline V gene. V shed 4 bases, J shed 4 bases, and the junction held 12 bases outside the gene matches. For the CDR3, the DNA is TGTGCCAGCAGCTATAGTACTGCGGCAGGGGGAGAGACCCAGTACTTC. Translating it yields CASSYSTAAGGETQYF.

The sample holds a few counts of this clonotype. The genes are TRBV12-3 or TRBV12-4 and TRBJ2-1; 7 positions agree with TRBD2. Trimming removed 7 bases from V and 0 bases from J; junction bases left unmatched: 3. This CDR3 region has 14 residues. The DNA of the CDR3 is TGTGCCAGCATGGGGGGGAGCTCCTACAATGAGCAGTTCTTC. This codes for CASMGGSSYNEQFF.